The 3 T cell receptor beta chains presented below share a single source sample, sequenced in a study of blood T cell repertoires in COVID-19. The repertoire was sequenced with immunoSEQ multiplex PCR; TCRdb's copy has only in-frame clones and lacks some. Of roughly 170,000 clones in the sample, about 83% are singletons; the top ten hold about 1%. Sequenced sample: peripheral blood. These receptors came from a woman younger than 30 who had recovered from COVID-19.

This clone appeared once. The CDR3 nucleotides are TGTGCCAGCAGCTTAGGGGGCCCGTCCTACGAGCAGTACGTC. It encodes CASSLGGPSYEQYV. J is TRBJ2-7 and V is TRBV7-2, with D perhaps matching TRBD1 (5 bases). Trimming shortened V by 1 base and J by 1 base, and 8 bases separated the two germline ends. The CDR3 extends over 14 amino acids. Germline V gene sequence: CDR1 SGHTA, CDR2 FQGNSA.

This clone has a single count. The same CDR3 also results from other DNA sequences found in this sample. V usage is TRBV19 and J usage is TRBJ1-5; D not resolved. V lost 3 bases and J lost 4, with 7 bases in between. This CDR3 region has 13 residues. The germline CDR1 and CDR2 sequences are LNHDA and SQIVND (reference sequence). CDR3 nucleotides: TGTGCCAGTAGTATTGGCAGGAATCAGCCCCAGCATTTT. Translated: CASSIGRNQPQHF.

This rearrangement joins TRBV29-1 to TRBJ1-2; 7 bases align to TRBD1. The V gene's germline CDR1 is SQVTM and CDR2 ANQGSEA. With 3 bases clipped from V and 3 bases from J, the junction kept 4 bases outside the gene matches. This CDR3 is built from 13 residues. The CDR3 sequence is CSVEDRRYYGYTF. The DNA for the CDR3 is TGCAGCGTTGAGGACAGGAGATACTATGGCTACACCTTC.